This T cell receptor beta chain was retrieved from a study of post-analysis software for immune sequencing data. This clonotype was seen just once. What it binds is unknown. Study-wide points: Compared against controls, patients with multiple sclerosis displayed significantly lower normalized Chao1 diversity. Among 5 or 6 TRBV segments more frequent in patients than controls were TRBV5-6, TRBV5-1 and TRBV20-1. Co-batched samples clustered tightly together by F measure.

This CDR3 is built from 17 residues. The V gene's germline CDR1 is LGHNT and CDR2 FRNRAP. The V end was cut by 0 bases, the J end by 8 bases, with 22 bases between. Unique molecular identifiers had been added to the TCR beta cDNA libraries. MiXCR was run by TCRdb on the PCR reads, yielding one entry per CDR3 protein. The repertoire has 350,000 to 500,000 distinct CDR3 sequences, less than 40% of them found once; the top ten carry about 7.6%. The specimen was blood. V gene TRBV12-5 combines with J gene TRBJ1-2, with a tentative D call TRBD1 (5 bases). The clonotype was recovered from a girl aged 2-10 years with multiple sclerosis. CDR3 nucleotide sequence: TGTGCTAGTGGTTTGGTGCAAACAAGGACCCCTAAGGGGGGCTACACCTTC. Translating it yields CASGLVQTRTPKGGYTF.